Listed below are T cell receptor beta chains from one sample, sequenced in a study of blood T cell repertoires in COVID-19. The table came from immunoSEQ multiplex PCR; TCRdb's copy has only in-frame clones and leaves some out. Here the sample spans about 290,000 clones, just over 85% being singletons. The sequencing sample was made of peripheral blood. Source of these receptors: a woman in her twenties or thirties with active or convalescent COVID-19. CDR3s include the opening cysteine and the closing phenylalanine or tryptophan. The D gene is left open where the match is weak. The size entry is marked missing in some rows and otherwise reads once, few, many or a size class.

d_gene: TRBD1; abundance: NA; j_gene: TRBJ1-1; v_gene: TRBV7-2; CDR3aa: CASSVVGTGVTEAFF
d_gene: NA; abundance: NA; j_gene: TRBJ1-5; v_gene: TRBV10-3; CDR3aa: CAIPGFGGRDQPQHF
d_gene: TRBD1; abundance: once; j_gene: TRBJ1-6; v_gene: TRBV2; CDR3aa: CASRGGQEGGNSPLHF
d_gene: NA; abundance: NA; j_gene: TRBJ2-7; v_gene: TRBV30; CDR3aa: CAGIFRSPHEQYF
d_gene: NA; abundance: NA; j_gene: TRBJ1-3; v_gene: TRBV4-1; CDR3aa: CASSQVRSSSDSGNTIYF
d_gene: TRBD2; abundance: NA; j_gene: TRBJ2-6; v_gene: TRBV9; CDR3aa: CASSGGGSGANVLTF
d_gene: NA; abundance: NA; j_gene: TRBJ2-2; v_gene: TRBV6-6; CDR3aa: CASSPLARDPYNTGELFF
d_gene: NA; abundance: NA; j_gene: TRBJ1-2; v_gene: TRBV12-3/TRBV12-4; CDR3aa: CAPGGQSYGYTF
d_gene: TRBD2; abundance: NA; j_gene: TRBJ2-3; v_gene: TRBV5-1; CDR3aa: CASSSPGAGGIPSTDTQYF
d_gene: TRBD1; abundance: NA; j_gene: TRBJ2-5; v_gene: TRBV7-9; CDR3aa: CASSTAGQGAIFRETQYF
d_gene: TRBD1; abundance: few; j_gene: TRBJ1-2; v_gene: TRBV5-1; CDR3aa: CASSGQGEDYGYTF
d_gene: NA; abundance: NA; j_gene: TRBJ2-5; v_gene: TRBV18; CDR3aa: CASSPLGETQYF
d_gene: TRBD2; abundance: NA; j_gene: TRBJ2-5; v_gene: TRBV4-3; CDR3aa: CASSPGLAGGQETQYF
d_gene: NA; abundance: once; j_gene: TRBJ2-3; v_gene: TRBV4-3; CDR3aa: CASSQEGGGEPFTQYF
d_gene: TRBD2; abundance: NA; j_gene: TRBJ2-1; v_gene: TRBV7-2; CDR3aa: CASSSRSSGGYGGNEQFF
d_gene: NA; abundance: NA; j_gene: TRBJ1-2; v_gene: TRBV2; CDR3aa: CASSTGIGYGYTF
d_gene: TRBD1; abundance: NA; j_gene: TRBJ1-4; v_gene: TRBV7-9; CDR3aa: CASTFSAGGGQNEKLFF
d_gene: NA; abundance: NA; j_gene: TRBJ2-7; v_gene: TRBV7-9; CDR3aa: CASSLAGGSSYEQYF
d_gene: NA; abundance: NA; j_gene: TRBJ2-2; v_gene: TRBV27; CDR3aa: CASSPTGFGATGELFF
d_gene: NA; abundance: NA; j_gene: TRBJ2-7; v_gene: TRBV19; CDR3aa: CASSPGYEQYF
d_gene: NA; abundance: NA; j_gene: TRBJ1-1; v_gene: TRBV29-1; CDR3aa: CSVHSPEAFF
d_gene: NA; abundance: once; j_gene: TRBJ2-7; v_gene: TRBV27; CDR3aa: CASRKGQTEPYEQYF
d_gene: TRBD1; abundance: NA; j_gene: TRBJ2-1; v_gene: TRBV28; CDR3aa: CASSPRAGGYNEQFF
d_gene: NA; abundance: NA; j_gene: TRBJ2-2; v_gene: TRBV4-3; CDR3aa: CASSQDQNGPGELFF
d_gene: NA; abundance: NA; j_gene: TRBJ2-3; v_gene: TRBV27; CDR3aa: CASSPSTDTQYF
d_gene: NA; abundance: NA; j_gene: TRBJ2-2; v_gene: TRBV4-3; CDR3aa: CASSQGVQASPIRLGELFF
d_gene: NA; abundance: NA; j_gene: TRBJ2-5; v_gene: TRBV7-9; CDR3aa: CASSHDTPQETQYF
d_gene: NA; abundance: NA; j_gene: TRBJ1-4; v_gene: TRBV4-3; CDR3aa: CASSQDGTQNEKLFF
d_gene: TRBD1; abundance: NA; j_gene: TRBJ1-1; v_gene: TRBV7-2; CDR3aa: CASSPRGTGLTEAFF
d_gene: NA; abundance: NA; j_gene: TRBJ2-7; v_gene: TRBV2; CDR3aa: CASMGGRSYEQYF